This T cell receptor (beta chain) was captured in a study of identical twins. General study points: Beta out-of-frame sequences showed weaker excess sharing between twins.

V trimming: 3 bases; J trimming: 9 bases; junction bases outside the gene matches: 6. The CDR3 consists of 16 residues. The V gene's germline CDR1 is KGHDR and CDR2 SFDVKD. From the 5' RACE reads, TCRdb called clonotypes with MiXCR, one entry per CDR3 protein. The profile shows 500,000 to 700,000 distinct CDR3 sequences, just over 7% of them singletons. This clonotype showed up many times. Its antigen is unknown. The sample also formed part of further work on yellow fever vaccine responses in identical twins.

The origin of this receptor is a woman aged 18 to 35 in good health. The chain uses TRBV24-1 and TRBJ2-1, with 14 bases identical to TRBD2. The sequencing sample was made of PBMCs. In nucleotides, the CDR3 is TGTGCCACCAGTGATGAAGGGACTAGCGGGAGTCTTGAGCAGTTCTTC. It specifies CATSDEGTSGSLEQFF.